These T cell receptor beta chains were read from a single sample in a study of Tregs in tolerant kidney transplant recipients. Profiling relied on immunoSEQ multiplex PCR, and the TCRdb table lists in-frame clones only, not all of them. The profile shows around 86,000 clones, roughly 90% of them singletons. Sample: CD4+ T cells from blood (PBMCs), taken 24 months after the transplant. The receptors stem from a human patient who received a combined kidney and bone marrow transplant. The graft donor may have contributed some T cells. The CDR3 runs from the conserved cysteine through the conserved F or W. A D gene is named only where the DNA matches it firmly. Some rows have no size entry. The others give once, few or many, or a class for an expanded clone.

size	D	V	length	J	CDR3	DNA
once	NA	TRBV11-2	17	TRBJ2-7	CASSLVGGAEGSYEQYF	TGTGCCAGCAGCTTAGTTGGGGGGGCGGAGGGCTCCTACGAGCAGTACTTC
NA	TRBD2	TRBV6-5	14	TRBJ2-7	CASSWGLTGYEQYF	TGTGCCAGCAGTTGGGGACTAACGGGCTACGAGCAGTACTTC
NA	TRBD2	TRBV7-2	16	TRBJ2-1	CASSLASTSGGDEQFF	TGTGCCAGCAGCTTAGCATCGACTAGCGGGGGTGATGAGCAGTTCTTC
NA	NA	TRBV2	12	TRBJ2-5	CASRTDQETQYF	TGTGCCAGCCGGACAGACCAAGAGACCCAGTACTTC
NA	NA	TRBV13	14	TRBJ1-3	CASGGKISGNTIYF	TGTGCCAGCGGGGGGAAAATCTCTGGAAACACCATATATTTT
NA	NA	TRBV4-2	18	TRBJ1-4	CASSQDFRGRFSNEKLFF	TGTGCCAGCAGCCAAGATTTTCGGGGGAGATTTTCTAATGAAAAACTGTTTTTT
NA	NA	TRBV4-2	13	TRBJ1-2	CASSQFSRIGYTF	TGTGCCAGCAGCCAGTTTAGCCGTATTGGCTACACCTTC
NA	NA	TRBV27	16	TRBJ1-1	CASKDAGQLMNTEAFF	TGTGCCAGCAAAGACGCGGGGCAGTTAATGAACACTGAAGCTTTCTTT
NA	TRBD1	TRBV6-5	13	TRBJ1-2	CASRLPTGEGYTF	TGTGCCAGCAGATTACCGACAGGGGAGGGCTACACCTTC
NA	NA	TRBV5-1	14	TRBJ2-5	CASSPGLREETQYF	TGCGCCAGCAGCCCGGGACTTCGGGAAGAGACCCAGTACTTC
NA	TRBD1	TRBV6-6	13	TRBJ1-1	CASSYLDRGEAFF	TGTGCCAGCAGTTACTTGGACAGGGGTGAAGCTTTCTTT
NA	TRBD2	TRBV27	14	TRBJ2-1	CASSLSGRAAEQFF	TGTGCCAGCAGTCTTAGCGGGAGGGCCGCTGAGCAGTTCTTC
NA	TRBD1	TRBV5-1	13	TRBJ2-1	CASSSGQYNEQFF	TGCGCCAGCAGCTCGGGACAGTACAATGAGCAGTTCTTC
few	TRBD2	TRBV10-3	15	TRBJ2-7	CAIRSRTSGVYEQYF	TGTGCCATCAGAAGTCGGACTAGCGGGGTCTACGAGCAGTACTTC
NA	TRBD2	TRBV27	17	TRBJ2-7	CASSRRLAAAPDYEQYF	TGTGCCAGCAGTCGTCGACTAGCGGCCGCCCCTGACTACGAGCAGTACTTC
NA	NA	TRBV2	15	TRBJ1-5	CASRWTAYSNQPQHF	TGTGCCAGCAGGTGGACAGCGTATAGCAATCAGCCCCAGCATTTT
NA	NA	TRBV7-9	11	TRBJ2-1	CASSLYREQFF	TGTGCCAGCAGCTTATACCGGGAGCAGTTCTTC
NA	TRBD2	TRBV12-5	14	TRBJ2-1	CASGAGLLNNEQFF	TGTGCTAGTGGTGCGGGACTACTTAACAATGAGCAGTTCTTC
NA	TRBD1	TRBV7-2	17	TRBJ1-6	CASSLGLPGQGYSPLHF	TGTGCCAGCAGCTTAGGTCTTCCGGGACAGGGTTACTCCCCCCTCCACTTT
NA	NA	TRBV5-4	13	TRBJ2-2	CASSSQGDGELFF	TGTGCCAGCAGCTCACAGGGAGACGGGGAGCTGTTTTTT
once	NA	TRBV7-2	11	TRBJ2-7	CASSFLDEQYF	TGTGCCAGCAGCTTCCTAGACGAGCAGTACTTC
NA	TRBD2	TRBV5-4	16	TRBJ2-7	CASSLAPAGSSYEQYF	TGTGCCAGCAGCTTGGCCCCAGCGGGGAGCTCCTACGAGCAGTACTTC
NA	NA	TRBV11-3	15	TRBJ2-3	CASSRGTGATDTQYF	TGTGCCAGCAGCCGGGGAACGGGAGCCACAGATACGCAGTATTTT
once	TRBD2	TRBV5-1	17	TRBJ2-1	CASRILAGGLTYNEQFF	TGCGCCAGCAGAATCCTAGCGGGAGGGCTAACCTACAATGAGCAGTTCTTC
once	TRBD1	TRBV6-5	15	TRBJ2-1	CASSSPGQGLGEQFF	TGTGCCAGCAGTTCCCCAGGACAGGGTCTGGGTGAGCAGTTCTTC
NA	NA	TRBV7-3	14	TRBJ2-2	CASSSSLNTGELFF	TGTGCCAGCAGCTCTTCACTGAACACCGGGGAGCTGTTTTTT
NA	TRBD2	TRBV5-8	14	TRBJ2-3	CATRPRGATDTQYF	TGTGCCACCCGTCCGCGGGGGGCCACAGATACGCAGTATTTT
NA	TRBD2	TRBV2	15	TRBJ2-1	CASRGLAGGYNEQFF	TGTGCCAGCAGGGGACTAGCGGGAGGATACAATGAGCAGTTCTTC
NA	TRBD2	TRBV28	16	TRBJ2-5	CASSWLAGRYQETQYF	TGTGCCAGCAGTTGGCTAGCGGGAAGGTACCAAGAGACCCAGTACTTC
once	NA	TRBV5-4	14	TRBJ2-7	CASSSHLVPYEQYF	TGTGCCAGCAGCTCCCACCTAGTACCTTACGAGCAGTACTTC
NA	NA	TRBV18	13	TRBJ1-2	CASSPGELYGYTF	TGTGCCAGCTCACCTGGGGAGCTATATGGCTACACCTTC
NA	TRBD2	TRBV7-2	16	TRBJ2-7	CASSLDPLAASYEQYF	TGTGCCAGCAGCTTAGATCCCCTAGCGGCCTCTTACGAGCAGTACTTC
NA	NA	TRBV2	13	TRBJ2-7	CASSLQVTYEQYF	TGTGCCAGCAGTCTACAGGTGACCTACGAGCAGTACTTC
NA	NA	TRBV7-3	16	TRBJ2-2	CASSLLGVANTGELFF	TGTGCCAGCAGCTTATTAGGGGTCGCGAACACCGGGGAGCTGTTTTTT
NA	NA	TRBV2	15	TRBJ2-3	CASSELQALADTQYF	TGTGCCAGCAGTGAGCTACAGGCTCTCGCAGATACGCAGTATTTT
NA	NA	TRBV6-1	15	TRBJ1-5	CASRITGVSNQPQHF	TGTGCCAGCAGAATTACAGGTGTCAGCAATCAGCCCCAGCATTTT
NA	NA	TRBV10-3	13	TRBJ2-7	CAISALAYYEQYF	TGTGCCATCAGTGCCCTAGCCTACTACGAGCAGTACTTC
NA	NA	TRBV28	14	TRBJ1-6	CASSLRQRGSPLHF	TGTGCCAGCAGTCTCCGACAGCGGGGGTCACCCCTCCACTTT
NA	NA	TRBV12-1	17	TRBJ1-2	CASSSPGGLGERCGYTF	TGTGCCAGCAGCTCCCCGGGCGGGCTGGGTGAGCGATGTGGCTACACCTTC
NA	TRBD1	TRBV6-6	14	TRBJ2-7	CASSIRDRNYEQYF	TGTGCCAGCAGCATCCGGGACAGAAACTACGAGCAGTACTTC
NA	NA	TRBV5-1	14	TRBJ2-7	CASSLLQGSYEQYF	TGCGCCAGCAGCCTACTACAGGGCTCCTACGAGCAGTACTTC
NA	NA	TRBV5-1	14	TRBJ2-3	CASSLEPGTDTQYF	TGCGCCAGCAGCCTCGAGCCAGGCACGGATACGCAGTATTTT
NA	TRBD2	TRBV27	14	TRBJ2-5	CASKGLAALETQYF	TGTGCCAGCAAGGGACTAGCGGCTTTAGAGACCCAGTACTTC
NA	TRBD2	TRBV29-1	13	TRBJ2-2	CSAKSGGGGELFF	TGCAGCGCGAAAAGCGGGGGGGGTGGGGAGCTGTTTTTT
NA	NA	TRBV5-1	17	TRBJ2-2	CASSLVIRGTNTGELFF	TGCGCCAGCAGCTTGGTTATTAGGGGCACGAACACCGGGGAGCTGTTTTTT
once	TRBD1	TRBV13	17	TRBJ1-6	CASSLKDRDPYNSPLHF	TGTGCCAGCAGCTTAAAAGACAGGGACCCCTATAATTCACCCCTCCACTTT
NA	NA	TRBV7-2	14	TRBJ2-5	CASTQHGVQETQYF	TGTGCCAGCACCCAACACGGGGTCCAAGAGACCCAGTACTTC
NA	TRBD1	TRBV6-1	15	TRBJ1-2	CASSVSRGPNYGYTF	TGTGCCAGCAGTGTTTCAAGGGGGCCTAACTATGGCTACACCTTC
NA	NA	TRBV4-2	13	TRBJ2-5	CASSQGSWETQYF	TGTGCCAGCAGCCAAGGTAGTTGGGAGACCCAGTACTTC
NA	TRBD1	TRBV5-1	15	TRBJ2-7	CASSLGRGRSGEQYF	TGCGCCAGCAGCTTGGGCAGGGGGCGATCAGGCGAGCAGTACTTC
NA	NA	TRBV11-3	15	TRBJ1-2	CASSLDSLQPYGYTF	TGTGCCAGCAGCTTAGACTCCCTACAGCCCTATGGCTACACCTTC
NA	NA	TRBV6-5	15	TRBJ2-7	CASSRGGGSPYEQYF	TGTGCCAGCAGTAGGGGGGGTGGGAGTCCCTACGAGCAGTACTTC